The 3 T cell receptor beta chains listed next were all sequenced from one sample in a study of T cells in tuberculosis. The method was immunoSEQ multiplex PCR; TCRdb's version includes in-frame clones alone and lacks a portion of them. The sample records about 37,000 clones, about 94% being singletons. The sample comprised PBMCs. The receptors were sampled from a donor aged 10 to 29 with latent tuberculosis or without tuberculosis infection. Some clones in this sample may be carry-over from other donors' samples.

The chain employs TRBV23-1 and TRBJ1-2; D remains ambiguous. TRBV23-1 is sorted into the ORF group, with uncertain function. This CDR3 is built from 16 residues. The V end was cut by 0 bases, the J end by 4 bases, with 15 bases between. CDR3: CASSQSAQPPIYGYTF. In nucleotides, the CDR3 is TGCGCCAGCAGTCAATCGGCACAGCCCCCTATCTATGGCTACACCTTC.

The chain couples TRBV30 to TRBJ2-2; D is uncertain. CDR3 length equals 14 residues. V lost 0 bases and J 4 bases, leaving 9 bases between the germline ends. Germline values: CDR1 GTSNPN, CDR2 SVGIG (reference sequence). CDR3 nucleotides: TGTGCCTGGAGTGTACGAGGAAGCACCGGGGAGCTGTTTTTT. It translates to CAWSVRGSTGELFF.

This clone has just one count. V gene TRBV19 combines with J gene TRBJ2-5; D remains unclear. V was cut by 3 bases and J by 9 bases, with 17 bases left in between. Germline assignment: CDR1 LNHDA and CDR2 SQIVND (reference sequence). This CDR3 region has 14 residues. Written as DNA, the CDR3 is TGTGCCAGTAGTATCCCCTCAGGCACCCCGCCCCAGTACTTC. It translates to CASSIPSGTPPQYF.